This T cell receptor (beta chain) was obtained from a study of shared clonotypes between healthy human individuals. For the study at large: Three plates each covered CD4 naive and memory; CD8 naive two, CD8 memory one.

Overall study results and limits: In contrast to clonotypes shared by all four donors, non-shared clonotypes had lower generation probabilities.

As to this clone: What it recognizes is unknown.

The data were produced by immunoSEQ multiplex PCR, yet TCRdb's version contains in-frame clones alone and is incomplete. Of hundreds of thousands of clones listed, about 96% were seen once; the top ten hold 0.057%. Germline V CDR1 and CDR2: LNHDA, SQIVND (reference sequence). The J segment lost 0 bases and the V segment lost 6 bases, leaving 5 bases of the junction unmatched. CDR3 length: 15 amino acids. This clonotype was sampled from a woman in her thirties in good health. The specimen was naive CD4+ T cells sorted from blood. The subset here: CD45RA+ positively selected. The V and J genes are TRBV19 and TRBJ2-3; TRBD2 matches 8 bases. The CDR3 nucleotides read TGTGCCAGTAGAACACTAGCGGACAGCACAGATACGCAGTATTTT. Translating gives CASRTLADSTDTQYF.